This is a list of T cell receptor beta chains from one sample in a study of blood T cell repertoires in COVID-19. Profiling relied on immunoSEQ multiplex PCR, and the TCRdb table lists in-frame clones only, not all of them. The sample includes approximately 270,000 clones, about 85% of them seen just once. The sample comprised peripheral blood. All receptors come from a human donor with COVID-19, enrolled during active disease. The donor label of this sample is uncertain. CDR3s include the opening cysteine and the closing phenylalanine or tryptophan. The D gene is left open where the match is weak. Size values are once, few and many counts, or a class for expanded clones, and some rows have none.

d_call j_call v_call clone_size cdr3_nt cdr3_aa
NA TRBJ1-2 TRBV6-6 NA TGTGCCAGCACCAGGGAGGCAGAGGCCTATGGCTACACCTTC CASTREAEAYGYTF
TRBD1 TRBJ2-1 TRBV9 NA TGTGCCAGCAGCGTGACGGGACAGGGGTTCGATGAGCAGTTCTTC CASSVTGQGFDEQFF
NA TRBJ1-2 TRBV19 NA TGTGCCAGTAGCAGGGGTGGAATGGAAGGTTTTAGGACGTCCGGCTACACCTTC CASSRGGMEGFRTSGYTF
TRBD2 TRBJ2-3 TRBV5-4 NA TGTGCCAGCAGCTTGGCCTCCCGCGGGAGGGCCACAGATACGCAGTATTTT CASSLASRGRATDTQYF
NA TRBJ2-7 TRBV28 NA TGTGCCAGCAGTTATGGCGGGAACTACGAGCAGTACTTC CASSYGGNYEQYF
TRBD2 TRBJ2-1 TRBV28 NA TGTGCCAGCAGTTCCCTCGGACTAGCGGACCCCTACAATGAGCAGTTCTTC CASSSLGLADPYNEQFF
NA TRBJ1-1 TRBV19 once TGTGCCAGTAGTGTAAGGGGCGAGTGGACTGAAGCTTTCTTT CASSVRGEWTEAFF
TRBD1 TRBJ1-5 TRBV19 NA TGTGCCAGTAGTAGGACAGGGAGTGGGTCGCCCCAGCATTTT CASSRTGSGSPQHF
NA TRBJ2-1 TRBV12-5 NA TGTGCTAGTGGTTTGAATATTCTAGTCAATGAGCAGTTCTTC CASGLNILVNEQFF
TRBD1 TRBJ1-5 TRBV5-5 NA TGTGCCAGCAGCCCGTTCACAGGGGCTCAGCCCCAGCATTTT CASSPFTGAQPQHF
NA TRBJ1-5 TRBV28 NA TGTGCCAGCAGTTTTAACAGGCGAACAAATCAGCCCCAGCATTTT CASSFNRRTNQPQHF
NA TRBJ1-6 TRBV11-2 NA TGTGCCAGCAGCCCCGGGGGTGGAGGGCTCTCACCCCTCCACTTT CASSPGGGGLSPLHF
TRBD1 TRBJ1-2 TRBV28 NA TGTGCCAGCAGAATACAGGGGGAGGATGGCTACACCTTC CASRIQGEDGYTF
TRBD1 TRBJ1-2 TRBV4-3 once TGCGCCAGCAGCCAAGGGACAGGGGGAGTACATGGCTACACCTTC CASSQGTGGVHGYTF
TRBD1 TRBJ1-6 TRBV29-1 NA TGCAGCGCCCAGACAGGGGGTAATTCACCCCTCCACTTT CSAQTGGNSPLHF
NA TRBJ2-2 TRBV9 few TGTGCCAGCAGCGCCAGGGGAACCGGGGAGCTGTTTTTT CASSARGTGELFF
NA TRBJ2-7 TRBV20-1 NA TGCAGTGCTAGTAACGGGAACGACGAGCAGTACTTC CSASNGNDEQYF
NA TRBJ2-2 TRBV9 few TGTGCCAGCACTTTCGGGACCGGGGAGCTGTTTTTT CASTFGTGELFF
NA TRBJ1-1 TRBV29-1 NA TGCAGCGTTGAATTTGGCCAGAACACTGAAGCTTTCTTT CSVEFGQNTEAFF
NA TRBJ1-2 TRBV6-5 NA TGTGCCAGCAGTTGGGTCCAGGGGCGATCCTCCTATGGCTACACCTTC CASSWVQGRSSYGYTF
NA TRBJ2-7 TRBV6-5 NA TGTGCCAGCAGTTCCCTGTATGAGGGGGCGGGGGAGCAGTACTTC CASSSLYEGAGEQYF
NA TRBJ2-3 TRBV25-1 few TGTGCCAGCAGTGAACAGGGGCCAGATACGCAGTATTTT CASSEQGPDTQYF
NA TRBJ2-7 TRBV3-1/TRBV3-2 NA TGTGCCAGCAGCCAAGATAGTCGAGGGTACAACGAGCAGTACTTC CASSQDSRGYNEQYF
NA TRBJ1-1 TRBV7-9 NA TGTGCCAGCAGCCCCACAGGGTACACTGAAGCTTTCTTT CASSPTGYTEAFF
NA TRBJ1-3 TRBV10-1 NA TGCGCCAGCAGTGGAAGATCCTCCGGTTCTGGAAACACCATATATTTT CASSGRSSGSGNTIYF
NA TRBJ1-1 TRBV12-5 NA TGTGCTAGTGGTGCGGGGGAGATGAACACTGAAGCTTTCTTT CASGAGEMNTEAFF
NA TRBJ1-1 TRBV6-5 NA TGTGCCAGCAGCACTGATGGACAGTGGGGAACTGAAGCTTTCTTT CASSTDGQWGTEAFF
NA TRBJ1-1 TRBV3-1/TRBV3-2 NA TGTGCCAGCAGCTCCGGGAAGAACACTGAAGCTTTCTTT CASSSGKNTEAFF
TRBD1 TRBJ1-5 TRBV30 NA TGTGCCTGGAGTGTAGGGACAGGAGACCAGCCCCAGCATTTT CAWSVGTGDQPQHF
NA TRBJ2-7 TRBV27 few TGTGCCAGCAGTCCCCTCAGGGCCCCGCAGTACTTC CASSPLRAPQYF
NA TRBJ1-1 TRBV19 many TGTGCCAGTAGTATAGGCAGTGAAGCTTTCTTT CASSIGSEAFF
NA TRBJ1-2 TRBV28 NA TGTGCCAGCAGTTTATCCCTCGGGGTCGGCTACACCTTC CASSLSLGVGYTF
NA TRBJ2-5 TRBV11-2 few TGTGCCAGCAGCCGCGACATGTCGGAGACCCAGTACTTC CASSRDMSETQYF
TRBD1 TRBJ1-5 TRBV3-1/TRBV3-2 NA TGTGCCAGCAGCCAGGGACAGGGAAGTTGGGGCAATCAGCCCCAGCATTTT CASSQGQGSWGNQPQHF